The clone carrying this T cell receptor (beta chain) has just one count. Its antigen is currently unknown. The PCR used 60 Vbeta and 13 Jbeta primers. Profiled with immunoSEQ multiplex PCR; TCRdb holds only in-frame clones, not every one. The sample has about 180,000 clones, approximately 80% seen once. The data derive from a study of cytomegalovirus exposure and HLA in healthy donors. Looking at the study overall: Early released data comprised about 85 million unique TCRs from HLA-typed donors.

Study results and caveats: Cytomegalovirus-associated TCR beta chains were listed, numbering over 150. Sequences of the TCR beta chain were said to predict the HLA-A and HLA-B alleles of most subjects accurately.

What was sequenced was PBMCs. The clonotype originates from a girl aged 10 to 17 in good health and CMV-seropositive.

The CDR3 reads CASSEASRRGGYTF. The CDR3 nucleotides are TGTGCCAGCAGTGAAGCATCCCGCAGGGGCGGCTACACCTTC. V gene TRBV6-1 combines with J gene TRBJ1-2; D is perhaps TRBD1 (6 bases). Germline CDR1 reads MNHNS; CDR2 reads SASEGT. The CDR3 has 14 residues. Trimming removed 0 bases at V and 8 bases at J, with 13 bases between.